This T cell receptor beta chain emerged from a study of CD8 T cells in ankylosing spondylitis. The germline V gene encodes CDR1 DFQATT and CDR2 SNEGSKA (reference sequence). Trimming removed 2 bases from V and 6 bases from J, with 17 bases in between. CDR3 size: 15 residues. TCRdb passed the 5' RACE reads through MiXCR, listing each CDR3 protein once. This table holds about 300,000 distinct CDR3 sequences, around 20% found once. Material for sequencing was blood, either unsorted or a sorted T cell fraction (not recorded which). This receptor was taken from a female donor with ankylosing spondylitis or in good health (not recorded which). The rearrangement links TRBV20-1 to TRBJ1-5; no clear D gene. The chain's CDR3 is CSARPRLLGRQPQHF. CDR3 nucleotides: TGCAGTGCTAGACCCCGACTCCTTGGGCGTCAGCCCCAGCATTTT.